This entry lists 2 T cell receptor beta chains sequenced from one sample in a study of T cell changes during pregnancy in multiple sclerosis. TCRdb keeps only in-frame clones here, not all; method: immunoSEQ multiplex PCR. The data hold roughly 72,000 clones, with approximately 93% observed a single time. Material: CD4+ T cells from peripheral blood mononuclear cells, obtained after pregnancy. These receptors were collected from a female donor with multiple sclerosis, enrolled in a pregnancy study.

The chain employs TRBV4-1 and TRBJ2-7; maybe TRBD1 (5 bases). V was trimmed by 1 base and J by 3 bases, leaving 13 bases between them. From germline, CDR1 is MGHRA and CDR2 YSYEKL. This CDR3 comprises 15 residues. In DNA, the CDR3 is TGCGCCAGCAGCCAAGGTTGGGGCAAAGGCTACGAGCAGTACTTC. Translation: CASSQGWGKGYEQYF.

The chain links TRBV11-1 to TRBJ2-1; a weak D match, TRBD2 (5 bases). The V gene's germline CDR1 is SGHAT and CDR2 FQDESV (reference sequence). Between the trimmed V and J ends, which lost 10 bases and 7 bases, there was a span of 20 bases. The CDR3 is made up of 14 amino acids. Here the CDR3 reads CATNNLRGSNEQFF. The CDR3 region has the DNA TGTGCCACCAATAATTTACGGGGAAGTAATGAGCAGTTCTTC.